This TCR beta chain was identified in a study of blood T cell repertoires in COVID-19 (dated by TCRdb to about 2020). Notes on the research overall: Collaborator samples came from the United States, Italy and Spain and covered acute and convalescent phases of COVID-19. The sample metadata nearly always contained a de-identified subject ID, COVID-19 status, age in years and sex. The dataset comprised deeply sampled blood TCRbeta repertoires from subjects exposed to, actively infected with, or recovered from COVID-19. Samples were obtained from the ongoing ImmuneRACE study (first 160 participants) and from about 1,300 subjects provided by 6 global collaborators. Where available, HLA class I and class II types were obtained from metadata supplied by the sample provider rather than from assay-based typing. A freely available public database, intended as a resource for researchers studying the immune response to SARS-CoV-2, is where the repertoires were released. The prospective study material was composed of cDNA or gDNA derived from T cells, B-cell-depleted T cells, or PBMCs.

TCRbeta CDR3 regions were amplified from genomic DNA using the immunoSEQ Assay, a bias-controlled multiplex PCR. The published analysis was carried out like this. The number of nucleated cells in each sample was estimated from the amplification of reference gene primers within the assay. To quantify the absolute abundance of each unique TCRbeta CDR3 rearrangement, sequence reads were collapsed and filtered. For each sample, productive Simpson clonality was calculated as the square root of Simpson's diversity index over productive rearrangements. TCRdb re-hosts the immuneACCESS table, in-frame sequences only. Its copies lack some clones; in the studies checked, an unresolved V gene accounts for under half of them, and the cause for the rest is not known. The V and J calls and clone size are taken from that table; D and trimming were inferred from the DNA. This sample gives about 200,000 clones in total; around three quarters of them show up just once. Less than 6% of the sample rests with the top ten.

After removal of 2 bases from V and 2 bases from J, the junction retains 8 bases not matched to a gene. Its CDR3 holds 16 amino acids, cysteine through phenylalanine. Of all the DNA, just the CDR3 is kept, 48 bases in frame from base 1. On this clone itself: Its antigen specificity is not known. No per-base quality is available; no much larger clone lies one base away.

The collaborating institutions used their own protocols to collect whole blood in K2EDTA tubes. Collaborator samples were shipped for TCRbeta analysis as frozen whole blood, isolated PBMCs, or DNA extracted from either sample type. Beyond this particular receptor, the publication reports: How much clinical and demographic metadata was included differed by source and by participant, and the metadata was provided uncurated.

Sequencing was done on a sample of peripheral blood. This receptor was obtained from a woman aged 70-85 years with acute or convalescent COVID-19. The rearranged segments are TRBV5-7 and TRBJ1-1; 8 middle bases align to TRBD1. TRBV5-7 is classed as an ORF, of uncertain function. The CDR3 amino acid sequence is: CASSFGQGGTNTEAFF. The DNA sequence is TGTGCCAGCAGCTTCGGACAGGGAGGGACTAACACTGAAGCTTTCTTT.